This TCR beta chain came from a study of PD-L1 blockade in urothelial cancer (dated by TCRdb to about 2017). Notes on the research overall: Every patient began therapy in about 2014 and was given atezolizumab 1,200 mg intravenously every 3 weeks. TCR sequencing covered pretreatment tumor samples and matched, serially collected peripheral blood taken before and after atezolizumab treatment. A median of about 140,000 T cells and some 90,000 unique TCRs was obtained from blood samples, and a median clonality of approximately 0.077 was observed. Somatic, immune and clinical correlates of response to PD-L1 blockade with atezolizumab in urothelial cancer were the focus of an exploratory multi-omic analysis. About 90% of the roughly 29 patients were identified as males with urothelial cancer of bladder origin, and a prior smoking history was reported by 18 of 29 patients. An ECOG performance status of 0 or 1 was recorded for the patients, and 0 to 3 prior chemotherapy regimens had been received by the patients. Pretreatment blood TCR-seq was available for about 27 patients, at least one posttreatment blood collection was obtained for about 24 patients, and tumor TCR-seq was available for about 24 patients. In the same patients who had TCR sequencing, pretreatment tumors also underwent whole exome sequencing and RNA sequencing. Durable clinical benefit was defined as progression-free survival longer than 6 months, and TCR features were also tested against progression-free and overall survival. Blood samples were analyzed 3 weeks after the start of treatment (second dose) and 6 weeks after the start of treatment. Durable clinical benefit was achieved by nine patients and was not achieved by 20 patients.

Each PCR received spiked-in synthetic TCR analog templates so that absolute template abundance could be estimated from read counts. The immunoSEQ assay was used to amplify TCRbeta CDR3 regions from genomic DNA with bias-controlled V and J gene primers. Rearranged TCRbeta segments were sequenced at approximately 20X coverage. The authors processed their data as follows. Clustering was used to correct sequencing errors, and CDR3s were annotated against IMGT so that V, D and J genes could be assigned. Downstream analyses used only productive TCRbeta rearrangements, leaving out any out-of-frame or stop-codon sequences. Clonality was calculated as one minus the Shannon entropy normalized by the log of the number of unique productive sequences. Fisher's exact test with Benjamini-Hochberg correction, at a threshold of adjusted p below 0.01, was used to find clones that differed between time points or between blood and tumor. This immuneACCESS table, as held by TCRdb, lists in-frame sequences with V and J called but not all clones. Of the missing ones, under half trace to an unresolved V gene in checked studies; the others have no known cause. V, J and clone size were drawn from that table, and D and trimming were deduced from the DNA. The sample contains just under 65,000 clones, over 75% of them found a single time. The ten most abundant clones make up more than 1.5% of the sample.

Inclusive of the bounding cysteine and phenylalanine, the CDR3 is 16 residues long. Only CDR3 DNA is held: 48 bases, read in frame from base 1. From the germline V gene, CDR1 is SGDLS and CDR2 is YYNGEE. V is reduced by 3 bases and J by 3 bases, leaving a spacing of 17 bases between them. A note on this clone: Its specific antigen is unknown. No much larger clone is present one base from it, and per-base qualities are unavailable.

Sample time point, as interpreted from the label and publication: pretreatment peripheral blood. A cohort of approximately 31 patients with locally advanced or metastatic urothelial carcinoma, treated at Memorial Sloan Kettering on a trial protocol, was included. Peripheral blood mononuclear cells were collected pretreatment and during treatment, with between 1 and 8 total time points obtained per patient. The Qiagen DNeasy Blood extraction kit was used to purify genomic DNA from total PBMCs and tumor samples. Collected pretreatment and during treatment, PBMCs were isolated and stored as previously described. What the authors observed across the whole study: Improved progression-free and overall survival was found to be associated with pretreatment peripheral blood TCR clonality below the median. Because the sample size was small (n ≈ 29) and many exploratory analyses were performed, the results are intended to be hypothesis-generating. Greater expansion of tumor-associated TCR clones in peripheral blood 3 weeks after the start of treatment was observed in patients with durable benefit (n of about 24, p = 0.022).

The sequence came from a man aged 65 to 85 with urothelial cancer. This receptor chain uses TRBV9 and TRBJ2-3; the D region possibly corresponds to TRBD2 (7 bases align). Here the sequenced sample was PBMCs, taken around atezolizumab (anti-PD-L1) treatment. The CDR3 in this case is CASSEPWGGGTDTQYF. At the DNA level, the sequence is TGTGCCAGCAGCGAACCCTGGGGAGGGGGAACAGATACGCAGTATTTT.